The 9 T cell receptor beta chains below come from one sample, sequenced in a study of beta chain features in type 1 diabetes. Since all of the isolated RNA was reverse transcribed, expressed TCRB transcripts were what got sequenced. Sequencing used immunoSEQ multiplex PCR; TCRdb keeps in-frame clones, though not all of them. The sample consists of 150,000 to 190,000 clones, around 8% of them appearing once. Sequenced: central memory CD4+ T cells from blood. These receptors came from a man younger than 30 in good health.

Turning to this clone: The junction differs from germline at one of its ends, possibly a read error. This sequence joins TRBV7-7 and TRBJ2-5; 7 bases agree with TRBD2. The CDR3 has 16 amino acids. The V gene's germline CDR1 is SSHAT and CDR2 FNYEAQ (reference sequence). CDR3 bases: TGTGCTAGCAGCATCGGACTAGACGGGCCCCGGGAGACCCAGTACTTC. Its translation is CASSIGLDGPRETQYF.

This clone was counted between two and nine times. V and J are TRBV4-3 and TRBJ2-3; 8 bases align to TRBD2. This CDR3 comprises 16 residues. Germline assignment: CDR1 LGHNA and CDR2 YSLEER. With V trimmed by 0 bases and J by 0 bases, 2 bases remained unmatched. In DNA form, the CDR3 reads TGCGCCAGCAGCCAAGATCCTAGCGGGAGCACAGATACGCAGTATTTT. Translating gives CASSQDPSGSTDTQYF.

The V gene is TRBV30, the J gene TRBJ1-2; D not resolved. CDR1 is GTSNPN and CDR2 is SVGIG in the germline V gene (reference sequence). This CDR3 comprises 11 residues. V was shortened by 2 bases and J by 8 bases, with 9 bases between the two germline ends. The CDR3: CAWSIQAGYTF. Written as DNA, the CDR3 is TGTGCCTGGAGTATCCAGGCCGGCTACACCTTC. Complete variable domain (other parts from reference TRBV30 and TRBJ1-2): SQTIHQWPATLVQPVGSPLSLECTVEGTSNPNLYWYRQAAGRGLQLLFYSVGIGQISSEVPQNLSASRPQDRQFILSSKKLLLSDSGFYLCAWSIQAGYTFGSGTRLTVV.

This clone was observed a few times. The chain is built from TRBV19 and TRBJ2-5, with a tentative D call TRBD1 (6 bases). Germline values: CDR1 LNHDA, CDR2 SQIVND (reference sequence). V lost 3 bases, J lost 0 bases, and 14 bases lay in between. This CDR3 region has 16 residues. CDR3: CASSITPQGHQETQYF. The CDR3 nucleotides read TGTGCCAGTAGTATTACCCCACAGGGTCACCAAGAGACCCAGTACTTC.

Many counts were recorded for this clone. The V call is TRBV18, the J call TRBJ1-1; 11 bases agree with TRBD1. Trimming took 5 bases from V and 6 from J; bases not matched to a gene: 2. The CDR3 has 13 amino acids. Germline CDR1 and CDR2: KGHSH and LQKENI. CDR3 nucleotides: TGTGCCAGCTCAATGGGACAGGGGGCTGAAGCTTTCTTT. Translated: CASSMGQGAEAFF.

The table lists this clone with a few counts. The chain has TRBV9 and TRBJ2-3; D not resolved. CDR1 is SGDLS and CDR2 is YYNGEE in the germline V gene. This CDR3 is 14 amino acids long. V was trimmed by 1 base and J by 1 base, leaving 7 bases between them. The CDR3 sequence is CASSVNSRTDTQYF. For the CDR3, the DNA is TGTGCCAGCAGCGTAAACTCCCGCACAGATACGCAGTATTTT.

In this sample, this clone turned up a few times. The rearrangement uses TRBV5-6 and TRBJ2-1; 9 bases are shared with TRBD1. V lost 3 bases and J lost 12; bases outside the gene matches: 13. CDR1 and CDR2 from the germline V gene are SGHDT and YYEEEE. The CDR3 has 15 residues. CDR3 sequence reads: CASSSRDRDLRGQFF. The CDR3 DNA sequence: TGTGCCAGCAGCTCCCGGGACAGGGACTTACGGGGGCAGTTCTTC.

The J gene is TRBJ2-1, the V gene TRBV9; TRBD2 agrees at 11 bases. Trimming took 3 bases from V and 2 from J; bases not matched to a gene: 4. The CDR3 runs 16 residues. CDR1 is SGDLS and CDR2 is YYNGEE in the germline V gene. In DNA, the CDR3 is TGTGCCAGCAGCGCCGGGACTAGCGGACCCTACAATGAGCAGTTCTTC. Amino acid sequence: CASSAGTSGPYNEQFF.

This CDR3 is CASSPDSGYGYTF. In DNA, the CDR3 is TGTGCCAGCTCGCCTGACAGTGGCTATGGCTACACCTTC. V gene TRBV18 combines with J gene TRBJ1-2; the D gene is possibly TRBD1 (5 bases). The CDR3 contains 13 residues. Deletions cut 6 bases from V and 4 bases from J, with 12 bases between. Germline CDR1 KGHSH, CDR2 LQKENI.